This T cell receptor beta chain was captured by sequencing in a study of Ad26.COV2.S vaccination and SARS-CoV-2 variants. The treatment is: over 15 received Ad26.COV2.S at low or high dose, single or two shots; five or six received placebo; per-sample allocation not given. Day 63 after the first injection of vaccine or placebo was the sampling time. An adult aged 18-55 years in Boston served as the donor. The vaccine delivered Wuhan-strain SARS-CoV-2 spike through an Ad26 vector. Only in-frame clones appear in the TCRdb table, and some are missing; sequencing was by immunoSEQ multiplex PCR. The sample carries around 450,000 clones, 80% to 90% recorded once. This TCR was recovered from a person aged 18-65 years who received the Ad26.COV2.S COVID-19 vaccine or a placebo. The source was peripheral blood, collected in a trial of Ad26.COV2.S vaccine versus placebo.

CDR3 DNA: TGTGCCAGCAGCTTTTATAACGGGCTATCGGGCACAGATACGCAGTATTTT. It codes for CASSFYNGLSGTDTQYF. The J gene is TRBJ2-3, the V gene TRBV7-2, with D unresolved. Germline V gives CDR1 SGHTA, CDR2 FQGNSA. V was trimmed by 3 bases and J by 1 base, leaving 17 bases between them. This CDR3 is 17 amino acids long.